Each of the 23 T cell receptor beta chains below was sequenced from the same sample in a study of T cell repertoires in cytomegalovirus infection. In TCRdb, the reads were re-called with MiXCR into one record per CDR3 protein. The sample carries 150,000 to 200,000 distinct CDR3 sequences, under 30% recorded once. Sequencing used PBMCs. The receptors were sampled from a human donor in good health (CMV status not recorded). Some clones in this sample may be carry-over from other donors' samples.

This clonotype was seen a handful of times. This chain connects TRBV12-3 or TRBV12-4 to TRBJ1-2, with 7 nucleotides matching TRBD1. The CDR3 contains 14 residues. V trimming: 6 bases; J trimming: 1 base; junction bases outside the gene matches: 5. The CDR3 protein is CASRPTGYNYGYTF. The CDR3 DNA reads TGTGCCAGCAGACCGACAGGGTATAACTATGGCTACACCTTC.

This clonotype was detected many times. The chain combines TRBV4-3 with TRBJ1-6, with D maybe TRBD1 (5 bases). The CDR3 totals 15 residues. V lost 0 bases, J lost 7 bases, and 10 bases lay in between. The V gene's germline CDR1 is LGHNA and CDR2 YSLEER. CDR3 nucleotide sequence: TGCGCCAGCAGCCAAGATCGAGGGGAGAATTCACCCCTCCACTTT. Translation gives CASSQDRGENSPLHF.

CDR3 region: CASSGRGAGYEQYF. The CDR3 DNA reads as TGTGCCAGCAGCGGCCGGGGGGCGGGATACGAGCAGTACTTC. V is TRBV3-1 and J is TRBJ2-7; a possible D gene is TRBD2 (7 bases). The CDR3 loop spans 14 amino acids. Germline V CDR1 and CDR2: LGHDT, YNNKEL (reference sequence). The V and J ends lost 5 bases and 4 bases respectively, with 15 bases between them.

In this sample, this clonotype turned up a few times. This sequence joins TRBV28 and TRBJ1-5; the match to TRBD1 covers 7 bases. V dropped 6 bases and J dropped 3; count of bases not matched to a gene: 8. Germline CDR1 MDHEN, CDR2 SYDVKM. The CDR3 runs 15 residues. The CDR3 spells CASSTAGGANQPQHF. The CDR3 DNA sequence: TGTGCCAGCAGCACCGCAGGGGGGGCCAATCAGCCCCAGCATTTT.

V and J are TRBV6-1 and TRBJ1-3; the D is unclear. CDR1 and CDR2 (germline): MNHNS, SASEGT. This CDR3 region has 16 residues. The V end was cut by 6 bases, the J end by 0 bases, with 15 bases between. The CDR3 nucleotides read TGTGCCAGCAGGACCGGGTTGGGTCCCTCTGGAAACACCATATATTTT. As protein: CASRTGLGPSGNTIYF.

As to this clonotype: One base away lies a much larger clone, so this may be a sequencing read error. The chain combines TRBV7-9 with TRBJ1-1, with TRBD1 identical over 7 bases. This CDR3 has 17 residues. Germline lookup yields CDR1 SEHNR and CDR2 FQNEAQ (reference sequence). This CDR3 is CTSSLRDSALMNTEAFF. CDR3 DNA: TGTACCAGCAGCCTTCGGGACAGTGCGCTCATGAACACTGAAGCTTTCTTT.

For this clonotype: Just one base apart from a much larger clone, this may be a read error. The rearrangement uses TRBV7-2 and TRBJ2-5; 7 bases line up with TRBD2. Per the germline V gene, CDR1 is SGHTA and CDR2 is FQGNSA. The CDR3 covers 14 residues. CDR3 bases: TGTGCCGGCAGCTTAGCGCGGGGGAGGGAGACCCAGTACTTC. Encoded protein: CAGSLARGRETQYF.

The chain uses TRBV7-6 and TRBJ1-4; 8 nucleotides line up with TRBD1. The CDR3 has 16 amino acids. Germline CDR1 and CDR2: SGHVS and FNYEAQ. V dropped 5 bases and J dropped 0; count of bases not matched to a gene: 5. This CDR3 is CASSEQQGATNEKLFF. The CDR3 DNA is TGTGCCAGCAGCGAACAACAGGGGGCAACTAATGAAAAACTGTTTTTT.

This clonotype was counted many times. This chain uses TRBV7-2 with TRBJ1-1; 8 nucleotides align to TRBD1. Per the germline V gene, CDR1 is SGHTA and CDR2 is FQGNSA. This CDR3 comprises 14 residues. V lost 5 bases and J lost 5; bases outside the gene matches: 7. CDR3 loop: CASSGRTGRTEAFF. CDR3 bases: TGTGCCAGCAGCGGACGGACAGGGAGAACTGAAGCTTTCTTT.

The chain carries TRBV28 and TRBJ2-3, with 11 bases identical to TRBD2. The CDR3 runs 15 residues. J lost 3 bases, V lost 6 bases, and 5 bases had no gene match. CDR1 is MDHEN and CDR2 is SYDVKM in the germline V gene. This CDR3 is CASRLAGGPTDTQYF. The CDR3 DNA reads TGTGCCAGCAGATTAGCGGGGGGGCCGACAGATACGCAGTATTTT.

The chain recombines TRBV28 with TRBJ1-2, with unresolved D. CDR1 is MDHEN, CDR2 SYDVKM, per germline. Trimming took off 5 bases at V and 7 bases at J, with 17 bases between the two ends. The CDR3 length is 14 residues. The CDR3 loop reads CASSKGSLLSGYTF. CDR3 nucleotide sequence: TGTGCCAGCAGTAAGGGATCCCTCCTTTCTGGCTACACCTTC.

This clonotype was seen at least ten times. CDR3 region: CASSPTGPDTQYF. For the CDR3, the DNA is TGTGCCAGCAGCCCAACCGGCCCAGATACGCAGTATTTT. The chain joins TRBV7-2 to TRBJ2-3; D uncertain. Germline loops: CDR1 SGHTA, CDR2 FQGNSA. V was trimmed by 5 bases and J by 4 bases, leaving 10 bases between them. CDR3 length equals 13 residues.

The chain carries TRBV7-9 and TRBJ2-1; D not resolved. Germline V gene lookup returns CDR1 SEHNR and CDR2 FQNEAQ (reference sequence). The CDR3 extends over 16 amino acids. Trimming left V 5 bases short and J 6 bases short, with 20 bases between. CDR3 bases: TGTGCCAGCAGCCCCAACAGCCCTCGGTCCAGCAATGAGCAGTTCTTC. Translation gives CASSPNSPRSSNEQFF.

This clonotype was seen repeatedly, ten times or more. The rearrangement links TRBV7-2 to TRBJ1-3; D remains ambiguous. This CDR3 region has 14 residues. V lost 5 bases, J lost 5 bases, and 13 bases lay in between. Germline lookup yields CDR1 SGHTA and CDR2 FQGNSA. The CDR3 DNA follows: TGTGCCAGCAGCCTGGCGGCGGGGAGAAACACCATATATTTT. Translation gives CASSLAAGRNTIYF.

The rearrangement joins TRBV19 to TRBJ2-1; 11 bases match TRBD1. The CDR3 loop spans 14 amino acids. The germline CDR1 and CDR2 sequences are LNHDA and SQIVND (reference sequence). The junction had 5 bases not matched to a gene; V was cut back by 6 bases and J by 7 bases. This CDR3 is CASSTGTGGNEQFF. The CDR3, as DNA: TGTGCCAGTAGCACCGGGACAGGGGGAAATGAGCAGTTCTTC.

This clonotype was recorded a few times. In DNA form, the CDR3 reads TGTGCCAGCGTCGCCCGGGGGGAGCTGTTTTTT. It yields the protein CASVARGELFF. The chain joins TRBV2 to TRBJ2-2; D ambiguous. Trimming cost V 8 bases and J 8 bases, with 9 bases left between them. Germline-derived CDR1 and CDR2 are SNHLY and FYNNEI. The CDR3 loop spans 11 amino acids.

In its sample, this clonotype was seen many times. The chain carries TRBV11-2 and TRBJ1-1; D might be TRBD1 (5 bases). The V gene lost 6 bases and the J gene lost 3 bases, with 14 bases spanning the gap. Germline V gene data show CDR1 as SGHAT and CDR2 as FQNNGV. The CDR3 spans 14 residues. This CDR3 reads CASRAQAGYTEAFF. CDR3 in DNA: TGTGCCAGCAGGGCACAGGCCGGATACACTGAAGCTTTCTTT.

This clonotype was picked up a small number of times. The chain carries TRBV6-1 and TRBJ2-6, with D possibly matching TRBD2 (6 bases). Trimming shortened V by 4 bases and J by 0 bases, and 10 bases separated the two germline ends. The CDR3 is made up of 16 amino acids. Per germline, CDR1 MNHNS and CDR2 SASEGT. The CDR3 is CASSGGLTSGANVLTF. The DNA of the CDR3 is TGTGCCAGCAGTGGGGGACTTACCTCTGGGGCCAACGTCCTGACTTTC.

This chain joins TRBV29-1 and TRBJ2-2, with a possible D match to TRBD1 (6 bases). CDR1 is SQVTM, CDR2 ANQGSEA, per germline. The CDR3 contains 13 residues. The V gene lost 7 bases and the J gene lost 3 bases, with 12 bases spanning the gap. CDR3 loop: CSGGQTYTGELFF. Written as DNA, the CDR3 is TGCAGCGGGGGGCAGACCTACACCGGGGAGCTGTTTTTT.

The table lists this clonotype with many counts. The chain joins TRBV7-2 to TRBJ2-7; D possibly uses TRBD1 or TRBD2 (5 bases each). CDR1 and CDR2 (germline): SGHTA, FQGNSA. V was clipped by 5 bases and J by 5 bases, with 16 bases between them. The CDR3 spans 14 residues. CDR3 region: CASSPVGTRNEQYF. The DNA of the CDR3 is TGTGCCAGCAGCCCCGTCGGGACCCGGAACGAGCAGTACTTC.

This chain links TRBV7-8 with TRBJ2-7; 10 nucleotides match TRBD1. Trimming took 0 bases from V and 2 from J; bases not matched to a gene: 10. Looked up from germline, CDR1 is SGHVS and CDR2 is FQNEAQ. The CDR3 runs 18 residues. CDR3 loop: CASSLARFIGQGAYEQYF. As DNA, the CDR3 is TGTGCCAGCAGCTTAGCGAGATTCATAGGACAGGGGGCCTACGAGCAGTACTTC.

This clonotype has a handful of counts. The chain is built from TRBV12-5 and TRBJ1-3; tentatively, D is TRBD1 (6 bases). Per germline, CDR1 LGHNT and CDR2 FRNRAP. The CDR3 loop spans 14 amino acids. Trimming stripped 6 bases from V and 4 bases from J, with 13 bases between. The CDR3 loop reads CASGTGQPGNTIYF. The CDR3 nucleotides read TGTGCTAGTGGGACCGGACAGCCAGGAAACACCATATATTTT.

This clonotype was counted between two and nine times. This chain joins TRBV6-2 or TRBV6-3 and TRBJ2-3; possibly TRBD2 for D (6 bases). The CDR3 runs 16 residues. V was pared by 6 bases and J by 2 bases, with 18 bases between. Germline CDR1 is MNHEY and CDR2 is SVGEGT. CDR3 sequence (DNA): TGTGCCAGCAGCTTACGGGGGAGCCTCTACACAGATACGCAGTATTTT. Residues: CASSLRGSLYTDTQYF.